This note documents a single TCR beta chain sequence. This record comes from a study of blood T cell repertoires in COVID-19. Source study methods: Amplification from reference gene primers served as the basis for estimated nucleated cell counts. Produced via immunoSEQ multiplex PCR; TCRdb's table is partial and in-frame only. D and trimming come from the DNA, and the V and J calls and clone size come from that table. The sample holds about 65,000 clones, approximately 95% seen once. The germline CDR1 and CDR2 sequences are SGDLS and YYNGEE. Trimming pared 3 bases from V and 0 bases from J, leaving 10 bases between. The CDR3 loop spans 15 amino acids.

The TCR sequence derives from a man in his 70s with active COVID-19. The specimen was peripheral blood. The chain couples TRBV9 to TRBJ1-3, with D maybe TRBD1 (5 bases). This CDR3 is CASSEDSSSGNTIYF. DNA of the CDR3: TGTGCCAGCAGCGAAGACAGTAGCTCTGGAAACACCATATATTTT.